The T cell receptor beta chain under discussion was sequenced for a study of shared clonotypes between healthy human individuals. Some clones are missing from TCRdb's copy, which holds only in-frame ones; the method was immunoSEQ multiplex PCR. This sample yields under 350,000 clones, of which roughly 84% are seen a single time; around 15% belongs to the top ten. CD8 memory comprised CD45RO+ plus CCR7-negative CD45RA+ TemRA cells. The CDR3 has 14 residues. Trimming cost V 0 bases and J 3 bases, with 10 bases left between them. CDR1 SGDLS and CDR2 YYNGEE come from the germline V gene. V usage is TRBV9 and J usage is TRBJ2-7; D possibly corresponds to TRBD2 (6 bases). This TCR was recovered from a young man in good health. The sequencing input was memory CD8+ T cells sorted from blood. The subset was: CD45RO+ cells pooled with CCR7-negative TemRA cells. The CDR3 sequence: CASSVVDSGYEQYF. CDR3 DNA: TGTGCCAGCAGCGTAGTTGATAGCGGCTACGAGCAGTACTTC.